This T cell receptor beta chain is drawn from a study of identical twins. Study conclusions and caveats: Beta out-of-frame sequences showed weaker excess sharing between twins. Within monozygotic twins, out-of-frame TCR alpha sharing was underestimated by the models. The authors noted that invariant MAIT and iNKT cells could partly confound zero-insertion analyses.

Each CDR3 protein is one row after TCRdb ran MiXCR on the 5' RACE reads. The sample has around 960,000 distinct CDR3 sequences; around an eighth are singletons. Unmatched junction bases numbered 3, after V lost 5 bases and J lost 0 bases. The CDR3 length is 15 residues. This clonotype occurred a few times. Its target is unknown. All of the donors were Caucasians in good health. These same data were also listed under a study on yellow fever vaccine responses in identical twins.

The TCR sequence derives from a woman aged 18-29 years in good health. The chain joins TRBV12-3 or TRBV12-4 to TRBJ2-3; 9 nucleotides match TRBD1. The specimen was PBMCs. The DNA for the CDR3 is TGTGCCAGCAGTAAACAGGGGGCGAGCACAGATACGCAGTATTTT. It yields the protein CASSKQGASTDTQYF.